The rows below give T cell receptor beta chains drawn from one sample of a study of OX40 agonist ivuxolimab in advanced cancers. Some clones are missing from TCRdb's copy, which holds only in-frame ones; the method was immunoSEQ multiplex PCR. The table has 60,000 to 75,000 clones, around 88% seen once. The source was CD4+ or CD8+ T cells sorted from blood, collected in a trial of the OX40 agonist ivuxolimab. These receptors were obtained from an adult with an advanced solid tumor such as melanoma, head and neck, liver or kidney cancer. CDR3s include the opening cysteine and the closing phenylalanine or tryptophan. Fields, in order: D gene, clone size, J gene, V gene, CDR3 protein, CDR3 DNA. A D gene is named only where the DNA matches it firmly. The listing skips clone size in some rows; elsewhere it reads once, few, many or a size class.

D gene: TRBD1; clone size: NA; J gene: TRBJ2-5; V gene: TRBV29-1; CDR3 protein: CSVDRGPQETQYF; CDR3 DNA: TGCAGCGTCGACAGGGGACCCCAAGAGACCCAGTACTTC
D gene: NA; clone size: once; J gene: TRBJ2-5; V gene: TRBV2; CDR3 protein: CASRGVGAQETQYF; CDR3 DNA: TGTGCCAGCAGGGGAGTAGGGGCCCAAGAGACCCAGTACTTC
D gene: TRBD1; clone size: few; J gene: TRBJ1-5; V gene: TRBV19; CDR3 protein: CASTARQGANQPQHF; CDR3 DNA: TGTGCCAGTACCGCGAGACAGGGGGCAAATCAGCCCCAGCATTTT
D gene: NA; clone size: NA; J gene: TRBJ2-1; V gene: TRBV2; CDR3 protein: CASSQEGVSSYNEQFF; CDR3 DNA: TGTGCCAGCAGTCAGGAGGGGGTGAGCTCCTACAATGAGCAGTTCTTC
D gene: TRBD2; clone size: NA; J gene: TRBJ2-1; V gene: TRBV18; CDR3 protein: CASSPRTSRHEQFF; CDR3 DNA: TGTGCCAGCTCACCACGGACTAGCAGGCATGAGCAGTTCTTC
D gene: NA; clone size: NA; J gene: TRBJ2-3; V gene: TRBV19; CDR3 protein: CASSIGSGDTQYF; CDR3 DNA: TGTGCCAGTAGTATAGGGAGCGGAGATACGCAGTATTTT
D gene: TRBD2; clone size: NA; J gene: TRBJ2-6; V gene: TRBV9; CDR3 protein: CASSPNSGLSSGANVLTF; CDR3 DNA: TGTGCCAGCAGCCCAAATAGCGGGCTAAGCTCTGGGGCCAACGTCCTGACTTTC
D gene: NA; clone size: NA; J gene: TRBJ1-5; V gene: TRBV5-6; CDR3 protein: CASSLGRNSNQPQHF; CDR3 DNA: TGTGCCAGCAGCTTGGGACGAAATAGCAATCAGCCCCAGCATTTT
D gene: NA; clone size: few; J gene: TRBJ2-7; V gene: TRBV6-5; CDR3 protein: CASSRHLMGSYEQYF; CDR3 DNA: TGTGCCAGCAGTCGCCACCTAATGGGGAGTTACGAGCAGTACTTC
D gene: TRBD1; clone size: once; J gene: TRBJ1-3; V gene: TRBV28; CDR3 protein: CATRGQGASGGNTIYF; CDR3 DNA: TGTGCCACGCGGGGACAGGGGGCTTCGGGTGGAAACACCATATATTTT
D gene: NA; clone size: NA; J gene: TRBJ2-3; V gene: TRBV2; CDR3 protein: CASTGGSTDTQYF; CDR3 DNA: TGTGCCAGCACTGGGGGGAGCACAGATACGCAGTATTTT
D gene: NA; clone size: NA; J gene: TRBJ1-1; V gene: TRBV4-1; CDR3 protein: CASSQDGGAGPAPVNTEAFF; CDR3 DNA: TGCGCCAGCAGCCAAGACGGGGGGGCGGGTCCGGCCCCCGTAAACACTGAAGCTTTCTTT
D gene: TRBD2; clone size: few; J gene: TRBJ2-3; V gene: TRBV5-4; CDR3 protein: CASSYRLAPPRDTQYF; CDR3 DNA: TGTGCCAGCAGCTACCGACTAGCTCCACCCCGGGATACGCAGTATTTT
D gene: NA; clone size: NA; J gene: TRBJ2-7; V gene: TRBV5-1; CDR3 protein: CASSSLGTASYEQYF; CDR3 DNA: TGCGCCAGCAGCTCCCTTGGGACGGCCTCCTACGAGCAGTACTTC
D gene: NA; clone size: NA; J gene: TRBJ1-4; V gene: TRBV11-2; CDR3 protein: CASRRPGLTNEKLFF; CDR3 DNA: TGTGCCAGCAGGAGACCAGGCTTGACTAATGAAAAACTGTTTTTT
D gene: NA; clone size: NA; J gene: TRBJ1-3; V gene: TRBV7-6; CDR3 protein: CASSPGNSGNTIYF; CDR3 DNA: TGTGCCAGCAGTCCTGGGAACTCTGGAAACACCATATATTTT